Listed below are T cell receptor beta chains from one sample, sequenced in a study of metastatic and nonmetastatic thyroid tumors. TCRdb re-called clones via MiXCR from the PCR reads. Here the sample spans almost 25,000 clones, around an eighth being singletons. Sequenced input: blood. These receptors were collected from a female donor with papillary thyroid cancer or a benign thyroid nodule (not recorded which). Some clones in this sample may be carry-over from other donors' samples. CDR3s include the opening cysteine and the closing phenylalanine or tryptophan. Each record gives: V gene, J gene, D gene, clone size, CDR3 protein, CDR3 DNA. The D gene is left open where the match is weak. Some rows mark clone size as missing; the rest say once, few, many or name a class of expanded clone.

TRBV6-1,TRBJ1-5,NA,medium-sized,CASEVGIQGQPQHF,TGTGCCAGCGAGGTGGGAATACAGGGTCAGCCCCAGCATTTT
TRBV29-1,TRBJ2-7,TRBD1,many,CSVGDRGPWYEQYF,TGCAGCGTTGGGGACAGGGGGCCTTGGTACGAGCAGTACTTC
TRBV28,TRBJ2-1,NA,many,CASNQKTGQFF,TGTGCCAGCAATCAGAAAACAGGGCAGTTCTTC
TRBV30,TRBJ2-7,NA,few,CAWSISLEQYF,TGTGCCTGGAGTATTTCTCTCGAGCAGTACTTC
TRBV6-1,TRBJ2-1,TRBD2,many,CASSPPSGGNEQFF,TGTGCCAGCAGTCCCCCTAGCGGGGGAAATGAGCAGTTCTTC
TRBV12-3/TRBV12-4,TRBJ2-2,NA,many,CASSLGEAGELFF,TGTGCCAGCAGTTTAGGGGAGGCCGGGGAGCTGTTTTTT
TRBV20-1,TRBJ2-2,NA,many,CSARDPGNTNTGELFF,TGCAGTGCTAGAGATCCCGGGAACACGAACACCGGGGAGCTGTTTTTT
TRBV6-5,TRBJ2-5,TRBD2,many,CASSYGGVAGVETQYF,TGTGCCAGCAGTTATGGAGGCGTAGCGGGAGTTGAGACCCAGTACTTC
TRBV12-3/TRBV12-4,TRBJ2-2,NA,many,CASVQGIQTGELFF,TGTGCCAGCGTGCAGGGGATCCAGACCGGGGAGCTGTTTTTT
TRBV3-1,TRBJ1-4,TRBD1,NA,CASSQDGRGFNEKLFF,TGTGCCAGCAGCCAAGATGGCAGGGGGTTTAATGAAAAACTGTTTTTT
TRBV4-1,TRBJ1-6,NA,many,CASSFPRLDNSPLHF,TGCGCCAGCAGCTTCCCTCGGCTGGACAATTCACCCCTCCACTTT
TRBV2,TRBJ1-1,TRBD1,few,CASSERLDREIVAFF,TGTGCCAGCAGTGAAAGGTTGGACAGGGAGATCGTAGCTTTCTTT
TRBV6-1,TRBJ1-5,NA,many,CASRHIRGLGQPQHF,TGTGCCAGCAGACATATACGCGGGCTGGGTCAGCCCCAGCATTTT
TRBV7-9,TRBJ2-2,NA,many,CASSYDGTGELFF,TGTGCCAGCAGCTATGACGGCACCGGGGAGCTGTTTTTT
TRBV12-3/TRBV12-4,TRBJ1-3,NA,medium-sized,CASSTGAGNTIYF,TGTGCCAGCAGTACAGGAGCGGGAAACACCATATATTTT
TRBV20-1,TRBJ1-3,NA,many,CSARSGTHSGNTIYF,TGCAGTGCTAGATCCGGAACACACTCTGGAAACACCATATATTTT
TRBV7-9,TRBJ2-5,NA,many,CASSLRLSQETQYF,TGTGCCAGCAGCTTACGTCTGAGCCAAGAGACCCAGTACTTC
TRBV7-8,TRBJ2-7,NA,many,CASPRWGKVYEQYF,TGTGCCAGTCCCCGATGGGGGAAGGTTTACGAGCAGTACTTC
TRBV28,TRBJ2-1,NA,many,CASSFSNNEQFF,TGTGCCAGCAGTTTTTCTAATAATGAGCAGTTCTTC
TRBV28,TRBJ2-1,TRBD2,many,CASSRPRGLAGRNEQFF,TGTGCCAGCAGTCGCCCGCGGGGACTAGCGGGACGCAATGAGCAGTTCTTC
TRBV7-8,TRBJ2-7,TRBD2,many,CASSLVLAGGYEQYF,TGTGCCAGCAGCTTAGTACTAGCGGGAGGATACGAGCAGTACTTC
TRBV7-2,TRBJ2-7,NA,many,CASSPRVHEQYF,TGTGCCAGCAGCCCACGGGTCCACGAGCAGTACTTC
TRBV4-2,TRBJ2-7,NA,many,CASSQGRGAYEQYF,TGTGCCAGCAGCCAAGGAAGGGGGGCCTACGAGCAGTACTTC
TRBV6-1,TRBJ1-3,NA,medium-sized,CASSEGNSGNTIYF,TGTGCCAGCAGTGAGGGGAACTCTGGAAACACCATATATTTT
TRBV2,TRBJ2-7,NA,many,CASCTGVPLGEQYF,TGTGCCAGCTGTACGGGAGTACCCTTGGGGGAGCAGTACTTC
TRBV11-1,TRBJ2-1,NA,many,CASSPRAGAGHSYNEQFF,TGTGCCAGCAGTCCAAGGGCCGGCGCGGGCCACTCCTACAATGAGCAGTTCTTC
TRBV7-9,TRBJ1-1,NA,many,CASSLNMEAEAFF,TGTGCCAGCAGCCTAAATATGGAGGCTGAAGCTTTCTTT
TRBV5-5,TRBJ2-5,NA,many,CASSSPNQETQYF,TGTGCCAGCAGCTCACCTAATCAAGAGACCCAGTACTTC
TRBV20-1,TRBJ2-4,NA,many,CSARGGILAKNIQYF,TGCAGTGCTAGAGGGGGGATTCTAGCCAAAAACATTCAGTACTTC
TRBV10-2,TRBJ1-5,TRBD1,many,CASSPQGNQPQHF,TGCGCCAGCAGTCCACAGGGGAATCAGCCCCAGCATTTT
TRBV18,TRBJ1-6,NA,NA,CASSPTSYGYGNSPLHF,TGTGCCAGCTCACCCACCTCGTATGGGTATGGTAATTCACCCCTCCACTTT
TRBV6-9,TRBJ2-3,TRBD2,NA,CASSSYQGFGLAGIPDTQYF,TGTGCCAGCAGTTCTTATCAGGGATTTGGGCTAGCGGGAATCCCAGATACGCAGTATTTT
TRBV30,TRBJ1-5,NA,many,CAWSARWGRISNQPQHF,TGTGCCTGGAGTGCCCGGTGGGGGCGAATTAGCAATCAGCCCCAGCATTTT
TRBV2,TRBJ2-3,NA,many,CASSLGRTDTQYF,TGTGCCAGCAGCCTCGGGCGCACAGATACGCAGTATTTT
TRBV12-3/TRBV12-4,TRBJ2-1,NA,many,CASSLGLYNEQFF,TGTGCCAGCAGTTTAGGGCTTTACAATGAGCAGTTCTTC
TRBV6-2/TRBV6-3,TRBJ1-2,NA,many,CASNRGQNNGYTF,TGTGCCAGCAACCGCGGGCAGAATAATGGCTACACCTTC
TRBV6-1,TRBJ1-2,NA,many,CASSPGTSMVRYTF,TGTGCCAGCTCACCCGGGACTTCTATGGTCCGCTACACCTTC
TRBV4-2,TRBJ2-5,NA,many,CASSQPFAQAAYQETQYF,TGTGCCAGCAGCCAACCTTTTGCCCAGGCTGCCTACCAAGAGACCCAGTACTTC
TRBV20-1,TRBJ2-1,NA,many,CSAPVAGSPYNEQFF,TGCAGTGCTCCCGTGGCGGGGAGCCCCTACAATGAGCAGTTCTTC
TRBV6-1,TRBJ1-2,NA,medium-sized,CASRPLRGGYGYTF,TGTGCCAGCCGTCCCCTCAGGGGAGGCTATGGCTACACCTTC
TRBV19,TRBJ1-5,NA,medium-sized,CASSPVDSGPQHF,TGTGCCAGTAGTCCGGTGGACTCGGGGCCCCAGCATTTT
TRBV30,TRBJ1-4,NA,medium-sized,CGLGGANEKLFF,TGTGGACTGGGGGGGGCTAATGAAAAACTGTTTTTT
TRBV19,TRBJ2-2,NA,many,CASRPGTRRDVGELFF,TGTGCCAGTAGACCCGGGACACGCCGAGATGTCGGGGAGCTGTTTTTT
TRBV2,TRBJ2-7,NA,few,CASASYEQYF,TGTGCCAGCGCCTCCTACGAGCAGTACTTC
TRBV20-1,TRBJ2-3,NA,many,CSASEALRTDTQYF,TGCAGTGCTAGTGAGGCACTCCGCACAGATACGCAGTATTTT
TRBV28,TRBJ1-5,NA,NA,CASRPDNQPQHF,TGTGCCAGCAGGCCAGACAATCAGCCCCAGCATTTT
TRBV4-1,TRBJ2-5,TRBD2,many,CASSQGLAGQETQYF,TGCGCCAGCAGCCAAGGGCTAGCGGGACAAGAGACCCAGTACTTC
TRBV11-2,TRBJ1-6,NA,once,CASSLISRGKGESPLHF,TGTGCCAGCAGCTTAATTTCACGGGGGAAAGGGGAATCACCCCTCCACTTT
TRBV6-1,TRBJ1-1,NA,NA,CASSNREGGTEAFF,TGTGCCAGCAGCAACAGGGAGGGAGGAACTGAAGCTTTCTTT
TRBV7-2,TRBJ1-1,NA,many,CASSLSQNTEAFF,TGTGCCAGCAGCCTCTCCCAGAACACTGAAGCTTTCTTT
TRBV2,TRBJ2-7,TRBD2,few,CASSFFGGGYEQYF,TGTGCCAGCAGTTTCTTCGGCGGGGGTTACGAGCAGTACTTC
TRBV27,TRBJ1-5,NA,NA,CVSSPYWTGGNQPQHF,TGTGTCAGCAGTCCCTATTGGACCGGAGGCAATCAGCCCCAGCATTTT